The 24 T cell receptor beta chains below come from one sample, sequenced in a study of blood T cells in healthy people across ages. Using a J-beta primer mix together with a sample-barcoded 5' primer, a second PCR was run for about 6 to 12 cycles. TCRdb recomputed calls from the 5' RACE reads with MiXCR, one row per CDR3 protein. In the table there are over 500,000 distinct CDR3 sequences, roughly a quarter of which are singletons. The same sample was also studied in work on T cells of mothers and their children.

Source material: blood. These receptors were taken from a boy younger than 10 in good health.

This chain links TRBV5-4 with TRBJ1-2, with unresolved D. The CDR3 runs 14 residues. In germline, CDR1 is SGHNT, CDR2 YYREEE (reference sequence). The V end lost 0 bases, the J end lost 3 bases, and 9 bases lay between the germline ends. CDR3 residues: CASSLALEDYGYTF. CDR3 DNA: TGTGCCAGCAGCTTGGCCTTGGAAGACTATGGCTACACCTTC.

This clonotype occurred a few times. The chain employs TRBV15 and TRBJ2-1; TRBD1 might be the D (5 bases). The V end lost 0 bases, the J end lost 8 bases, and 8 bases lay between the germline ends. The CDR3 runs 13 residues. Per the germline V gene, CDR1 is LNHNV and CDR2 is YYDKDF (reference sequence). The CDR3 reads CATSRDRGHEQFF. The DNA of the CDR3 is TGTGCCACCAGCAGAGATAGGGGCCATGAGCAGTTCTTC.

This clonotype has just one count. The chain has TRBV20-1 and TRBJ1-6, with a possible D match to TRBD1 (6 bases). This CDR3 contains 14 residues. Germline CDR1 and CDR2: DFQATT and SNEGSKA (reference sequence). Trimming stripped 6 bases from V and 8 bases from J, with 17 bases between. CDR3 sequence reads: CSALSTRGDSPLHF. For the CDR3, the DNA is TGCAGTGCCTTATCGACCAGGGGCGATTCACCCCTCCACTTT.

The chain joins TRBV7-2 to TRBJ2-5, with 8 bases identical to TRBD2. Matching the DNA end better, TRBJ2-7 makes the J call doubtful. The CDR3 contains 15 residues. Germline loops: CDR1 SGHTA, CDR2 FQGNSA. CDR3 nucleotide sequence: TGTGCCAGCAGCTTAGGTGCGGGGGGAGTCTACGAGCAGTACTTC. Translating gives CASSLGAGGVYEQYF.

The genes are TRBV27 and TRBJ2-7, with unresolved D. V gave up 6 bases and J gave up 4 bases, with 19 bases separating them. The germline CDR1 and CDR2 sequences are MNHEY and SMNVEV (reference sequence). The CDR3 runs to 15 residues. The CDR3 region has the DNA TGTGCCAGCAGCTATGTGGCTGCCCGAGGTTACGAGCAGTACTTC. Its translation: CASSYVAARGYEQYF.

The chain links TRBV4-3 to TRBJ2-3; D unclear. Germline values: CDR1 LGHNA, CDR2 YSLEER. The CDR3 sequence is 14 residues long. Trimming removed 0 bases from V and 1 base from J, with 5 bases in between. CDR3 in amino acids: CASSQEWGTDTQYF. The CDR3 DNA sequence: TGCGCCAGCAGCCAAGAGTGGGGCACAGATACGCAGTATTTT.

A few counts support this clonotype. The chain links TRBV12-3 or TRBV12-4 to TRBJ2-3; 7 bases align to TRBD2. Trimming at V came to 6 bases and at J to 1 base, leaving 7 bases not matched to a gene. The CDR3 is 15 amino acids. CDR3 bases: TGTGCCAGCAGGGGGGGGGACTACGGCACAGATACGCAGTATTTT. It yields the protein CASRGGDYGTDTQYF.

This clonotype was picked up a small number of times. V and J are TRBV20-1 and TRBJ2-7, with D possibly being TRBD2 (6 bases). CDR1 is DFQATT, CDR2 SNEGSKA, per germline (reference sequence). The CDR3 length is 13 residues. V lost 3 bases and J 2 bases, leaving 11 bases between the germline ends. CDR3 coding DNA: TGCAGTGCTAGCCCCGGAGGGCCCTACGAGCAGTACTTC. Its protein is CSASPGGPYEQYF.

This clonotype was counted only a few times. The chain has TRBV4-3 and TRBJ2-5; tentatively, D is TRBD1 (5 bases). The J call may be incorrect, as the DNA end agrees better with TRBJ2-7. Germline assignment: CDR1 LGHNA and CDR2 YSLEER. The CDR3 has 15 residues. The CDR3 bases are TGCGCCAGCAGCCAAGAAAAGGGGTCCTCCTACGAGCAGTACTTC. It translates to CASSQEKGSSYEQYF.

The chain joins TRBV29-1 to TRBJ2-1, with TRBD2 matching 10 bases. CDR3 length equals 15 residues. After removal of 6 bases from V and 7 bases from J, the junction contained 12 bases not matched to a gene. Looked up from germline, CDR1 is SQVTM and CDR2 is ANQGSEA. The CDR3 protein is CSVPGLAVTTNEQFF. The CDR3 bases are TGCAGCGTGCCTGGACTAGCGGTCACAACTAATGAGCAGTTCTTC.

The table lists this clonotype with a few counts. The chain is built from TRBV7-9 and TRBJ1-1, with D unresolved. There are 13 residues in the CDR3. Trimming removed 7 bases at V and 4 bases at J, with 13 bases between. Looked up from germline, CDR1 is SEHNR and CDR2 is FQNEAQ (reference sequence). The CDR3: CASTPPRFTEAFF. CDR3 sequence (DNA): TGTGCCAGCACCCCCCCACGTTTCACTGAAGCTTTCTTT.

Only a few counts were recorded for this clonotype. This rearrangement joins TRBV27 to TRBJ1-5; D gene unclear. The V end was cut by 0 bases, the J end by 4 bases, with 4 bases between. The germline CDR1 and CDR2 sequences are MNHEY and SMNVEV (reference sequence). The CDR3 runs 13 residues. Written as DNA, the CDR3 is TGTGCCAGCAGTTTATCTTGGAATCAGCCCCAGCATTTT. Its protein is CASSLSWNQPQHF.

This clonotype has more than one count but fewer than ten. V usage is TRBV6-2 or TRBV6-3 and J usage is TRBJ1-6; D is possibly TRBD1 (5 bases). The length of the CDR3 is 16 residues. Trimming removed 6 bases from V and 4 bases from J, with 16 bases in between. Germline lookup yields CDR1 MNHEY and CDR2 SVGEGT. DNA of the CDR3: TGTGCCAGCAGCCAGCCCCGGGACGGATATAATTCACCCCTCCACTTT. Protein sequence: CASSQPRDGYNSPLHF.

The rearrangement links TRBV20-1 to TRBJ2-1; TRBD2 matches 11 bases. After removal of 7 bases from V and 8 bases from J, the junction contained 7 bases not matched to a gene. The germline V gene encodes CDR1 DFQATT and CDR2 SNEGSKA (reference sequence). This CDR3 comprises 13 residues. CDR3 bases: TGCAGTGACGCGACTAGCGGGATCGATGAGCAGTTCTTC. The encoded protein is CSDATSGIDEQFF.

The chain employs TRBV3-1 and TRBJ1-4; weak D call: TRBD1 (6 bases). The CDR3 totals 16 residues. CDR1 LGHDT and CDR2 YNNKEL come from the germline V gene (reference sequence). V was cut by 4 bases and J by 5 bases, with 17 bases left in between. This chain's CDR3 is CASSLRGAPKNEKLFF. The DNA of the CDR3 is TGTGCCAGCAGCCTCCGGGGGGCGCCGAAAAATGAAAAACTGTTTTTT.

In this sample, this clonotype turned up a few times. This chain connects TRBV3-1 to TRBJ2-1; TRBD2 aligns across 14 bases. Per the germline V gene, CDR1 is LGHDT and CDR2 is YNNKEL (reference sequence). CDR3 size: 18 residues. V dropped 4 bases and J dropped 0; count of bases not matched to a gene: 5. CDR3 sequence: CASSPGTSGRASYNEQFF. CDR3 nucleotides: TGTGCCAGCAGCCCGGGGACTAGCGGGAGAGCCTCCTACAATGAGCAGTTCTTC.

This clonotype was counted only a few times. The chain joins TRBV20-1 to TRBJ2-6, with D perhaps matching TRBD2 (5 bases). V was trimmed by 1 base and J by 0 bases, leaving 13 bases between them. The V gene's germline CDR1 is DFQATT and CDR2 SNEGSKA (reference sequence). This CDR3 is built from 17 residues. The CDR3 DNA follows: TGCAGTGCTAGAGTTCAGACGGGAAACTCTGGGGCCAACGTCCTGACTTTC. Translating it yields CSARVQTGNSGANVLTF.

This clonotype was seen a few times. The rearrangement joins TRBV7-2 to TRBJ2-1, with no clear D. Trimming removed 1 base from V and 8 bases from J, with 6 bases in between. CDR1 is SGHTA, CDR2 FQGNSA, per germline. This CDR3 comprises 12 residues. CDR3 protein: CASSLVSDEQFF. In nucleotides, the CDR3 is TGTGCCAGCAGCTTAGTTTCGGATGAGCAGTTCTTC.

The chain combines TRBV20-1 with TRBJ1-4; D gene unclear. Germline-derived CDR1 and CDR2 are DFQATT and SNEGSKA (reference sequence). V lost 1 base to trimming and J lost 6 bases, with 12 bases between them. The CDR3 is made up of 14 amino acids. The CDR3 sequence is CSARVVRDHEKLFF. In DNA, the CDR3 is TGCAGTGCTAGAGTGGTCAGAGACCATGAAAAACTGTTTTTT.

This clonotype has a handful of counts. V is TRBV12-5 and J is TRBJ2-5; 7 bases match TRBD1. The DNA end is a closer match to TRBJ2-7, so the J assignment may be wrong. There are 15 residues in the CDR3. CDR1 LGHNT and CDR2 FRNRAP come from the germline V gene. In nucleotides, the CDR3 is TGTGCTAGTGGTCCACCACAGGGGTTCCCCTACGAGCAGTACTTC. Translation gives CASGPPQGFPYEQYF.

The V and J genes are TRBV9 and TRBJ1-3, with D uncertain. Per the germline V gene, CDR1 is SGDLS and CDR2 is YYNGEE. V was pared by 4 bases and J by 2 bases, with 10 bases between. The CDR3 is 14 amino acids. CDR3 protein: CASSRSEAGNTIYF. The DNA for the CDR3 is TGTGCCAGCAGCCGTAGTGAGGCTGGAAACACCATATATTTT. Full variable domain (rest looked up from reference TRBV9 and TRBJ1-3): DSGVTQTPKHLITATGQRVTLRCSPRSGDLSVYWYQQSLDQGLQFLIQYYNGEERAKGNILERFSAQQFPDLHSELNLSSLELGDSALYFCASSRSEAGNTIYFGEGSWLTVV.

The rearrangement links TRBV11-1 to TRBJ2-6; the D is unclear. The CDR3 is 19 residues long. The V end was cut by 0 bases, the J end by 0 bases, with 15 bases between. Looked up from germline, CDR1 is SGHAT and CDR2 is FQDESV (reference sequence). CDR3 amino acids: CASSLASYKGSSGANVLTF. The DNA of the CDR3 is TGTGCCAGCAGCTTAGCGTCCTATAAGGGAAGCTCTGGGGCCAACGTCCTGACTTTC. The variable domain in full, completed from reference TRBV11-1 and TRBJ2-6, reads EAEVAQSPRYKITEKSQAVAFWCDPISGHATLYWYRQILGQGPELLVQFQDESVVDDSQLPKDRFSAERLKGVDSTLKIQPAELGDSAMYLCASSLASYKGSSGANVLTFGAGSRLTVL.

J is TRBJ2-7 and V is TRBV4-3; a weak D match, TRBD1 (6 bases). V was trimmed by 0 bases and J by 3 bases, leaving 12 bases between them. The CDR3 totals 15 residues. Germline CDR1 reads LGHNA; CDR2 reads YSLEER. The CDR3 sequence is CASSQDRAGVYEQYF. The CDR3 DNA sequence: TGCGCCAGCAGCCAAGATCGGGCAGGGGTCTACGAGCAGTACTTC.

Concerning this clonotype itself: Just one base apart from a much larger clone, this may be a read error. The chain carries TRBV4-1 and TRBJ2-1; 7 nucleotides line up with TRBD1. The assigned J gene may be wrong: the sequence end matches TRBJ2-5 better. The CDR3 covers 13 residues. Per the germline V gene, CDR1 is MGHRA and CDR2 is YSYEKL. As DNA, the CDR3 is TGCGCCGGCAGCCAAGGGACAGAAGAGACCCAGTACTTC. Its protein product is CAGSQGTEETQYF.